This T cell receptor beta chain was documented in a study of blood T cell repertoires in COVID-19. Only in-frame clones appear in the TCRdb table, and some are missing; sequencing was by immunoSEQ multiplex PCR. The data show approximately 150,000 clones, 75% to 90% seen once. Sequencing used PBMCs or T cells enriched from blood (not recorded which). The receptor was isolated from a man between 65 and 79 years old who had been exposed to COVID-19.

CDR3 region: CASSAQTGTEAFF. The DNA for the CDR3 is TGTGCCAGCAGCGCCCAGACAGGGACTGAAGCTTTCTTT. The chain couples TRBV6-2 or TRBV6-3 to TRBJ1-1; 7 bases are a match to TRBD1. J was trimmed by 5 bases and V by 6 bases; bases with no gene match: 6. CDR3 length: 13 amino acids. Germline CDR1 and CDR2: MNHEY and SVGEGT.